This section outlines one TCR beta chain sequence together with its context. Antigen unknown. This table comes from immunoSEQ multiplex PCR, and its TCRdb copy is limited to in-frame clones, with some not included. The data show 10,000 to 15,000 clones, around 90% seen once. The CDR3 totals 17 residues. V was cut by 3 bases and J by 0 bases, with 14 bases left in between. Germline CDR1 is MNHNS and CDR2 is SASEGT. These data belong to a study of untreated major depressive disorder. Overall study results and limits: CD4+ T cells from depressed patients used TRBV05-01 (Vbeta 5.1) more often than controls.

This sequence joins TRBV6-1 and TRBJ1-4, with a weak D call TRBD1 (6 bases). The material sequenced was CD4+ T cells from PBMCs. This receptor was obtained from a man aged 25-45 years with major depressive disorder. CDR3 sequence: CASSDPGALATNEKLFF. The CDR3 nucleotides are TGTGCCAGCAGTGACCCAGGGGCCCTTGCAACTAATGAAAAACTGTTTTTT.